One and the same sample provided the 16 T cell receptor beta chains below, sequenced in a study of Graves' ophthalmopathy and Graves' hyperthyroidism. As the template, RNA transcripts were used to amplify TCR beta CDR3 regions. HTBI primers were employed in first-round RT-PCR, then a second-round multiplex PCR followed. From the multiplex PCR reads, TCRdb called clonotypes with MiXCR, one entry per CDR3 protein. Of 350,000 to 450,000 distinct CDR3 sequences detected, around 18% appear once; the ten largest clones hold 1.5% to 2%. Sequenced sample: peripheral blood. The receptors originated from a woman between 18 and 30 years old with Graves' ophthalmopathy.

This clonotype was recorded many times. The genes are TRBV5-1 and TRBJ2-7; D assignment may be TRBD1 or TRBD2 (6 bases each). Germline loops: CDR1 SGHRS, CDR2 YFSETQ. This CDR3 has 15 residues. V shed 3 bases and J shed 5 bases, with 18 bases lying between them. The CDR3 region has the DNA TGCGCCAGCAGCTCCCCCCCGACGGGGGCGAACGAGCAGTACTTC. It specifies CASSSPPTGANEQYF.

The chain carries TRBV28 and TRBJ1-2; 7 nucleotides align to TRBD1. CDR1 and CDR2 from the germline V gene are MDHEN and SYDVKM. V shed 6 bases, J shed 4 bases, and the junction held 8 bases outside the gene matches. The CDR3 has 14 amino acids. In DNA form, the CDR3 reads TGTGCCAGCAGATCAGGGGGGCGGCTCTATGGCTACACCTTC. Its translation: CASRSGGRLYGYTF.

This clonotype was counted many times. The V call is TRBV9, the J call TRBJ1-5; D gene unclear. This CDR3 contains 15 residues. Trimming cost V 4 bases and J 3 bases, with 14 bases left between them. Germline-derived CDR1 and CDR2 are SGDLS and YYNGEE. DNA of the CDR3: TGTGCCAGCAGCAAGACGAGGTTTCTCAATCAGCCCCAGCATTTT. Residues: CASSKTRFLNQPQHF.

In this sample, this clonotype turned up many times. The CDR3 loop is CASSLVSGTYGYTF. CDR3 DNA sequence: TGTGCCAGCAGCTTAGTGAGCGGGACCTATGGCTACACCTTC. The chain recombines TRBV7-2 with TRBJ1-2; a possible D gene is TRBD1 (5 bases). The germline V and J ends were trimmed by 1 base and 4 bases, with 10 bases remaining between them. This CDR3 spans 14 amino acids. Germline-derived CDR1 and CDR2 are SGHTA and FQGNSA.

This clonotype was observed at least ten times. CDR3 loop: CASSWTTGAPYEQYF. The CDR3 nucleotides are TGTGCCAGCAGCTGGACGACAGGGGCGCCCTACGAGCAGTACTTC. This chain uses TRBV6-5 with TRBJ2-7, with 8 bases fitting TRBD1. Germline CDR1 MNHEY, CDR2 SVGAGI. The J segment lost 2 bases and the V segment lost 6 bases, leaving 9 bases of the junction unmatched. This CDR3 has 15 amino acids.

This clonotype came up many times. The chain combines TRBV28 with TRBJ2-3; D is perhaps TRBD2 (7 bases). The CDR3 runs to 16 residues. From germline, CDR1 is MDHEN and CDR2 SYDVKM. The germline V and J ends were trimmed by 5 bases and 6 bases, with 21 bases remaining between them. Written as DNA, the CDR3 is TGTGCCAGCAGTCCCCGCGAGGGGGGGGCCGGTGATACGCAGTATTTT. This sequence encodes CASSPREGGAGDTQYF.

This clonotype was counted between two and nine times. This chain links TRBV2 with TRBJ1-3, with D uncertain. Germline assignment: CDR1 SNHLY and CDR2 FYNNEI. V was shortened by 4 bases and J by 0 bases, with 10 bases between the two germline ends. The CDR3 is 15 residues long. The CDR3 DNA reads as TGTGCCAGCAGTGGCCCCACCCTCTCTGGAAACACCATATATTTT. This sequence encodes CASSGPTLSGNTIYF.

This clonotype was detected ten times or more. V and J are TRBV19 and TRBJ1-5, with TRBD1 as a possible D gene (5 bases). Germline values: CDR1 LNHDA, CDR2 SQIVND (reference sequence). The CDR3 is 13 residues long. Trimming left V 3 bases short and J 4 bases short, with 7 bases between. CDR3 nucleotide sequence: TGTGCCAGTAGTATGGGGGGAAATCAGCCCCAGCATTTT. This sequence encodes CASSMGGNQPQHF.

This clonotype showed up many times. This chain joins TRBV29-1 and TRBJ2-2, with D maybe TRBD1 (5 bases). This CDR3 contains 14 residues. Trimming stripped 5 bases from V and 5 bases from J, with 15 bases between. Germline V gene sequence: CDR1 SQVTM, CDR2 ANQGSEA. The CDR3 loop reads CSVNPTGYTGELFF. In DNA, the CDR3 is TGCAGCGTTAACCCAACAGGTTATACCGGGGAGCTGTTTTTT.

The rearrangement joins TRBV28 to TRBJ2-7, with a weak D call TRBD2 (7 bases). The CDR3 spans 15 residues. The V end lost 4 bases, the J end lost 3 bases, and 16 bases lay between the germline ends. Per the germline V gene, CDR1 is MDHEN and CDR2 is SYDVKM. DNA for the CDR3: TGTGCCAGCAGTTCAACCGGGGGGCCCAACTACGAGCAGTACTTC. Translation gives CASSSTGGPNYEQYF.

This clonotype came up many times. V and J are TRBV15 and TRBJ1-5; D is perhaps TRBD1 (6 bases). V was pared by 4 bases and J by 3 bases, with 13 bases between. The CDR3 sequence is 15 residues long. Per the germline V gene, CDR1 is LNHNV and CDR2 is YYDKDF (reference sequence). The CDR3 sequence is CATSNGGGLNQPQHF. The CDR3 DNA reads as TGTGCCACCAGCAACGGGGGGGGGCTCAATCAGCCCCAGCATTTT.

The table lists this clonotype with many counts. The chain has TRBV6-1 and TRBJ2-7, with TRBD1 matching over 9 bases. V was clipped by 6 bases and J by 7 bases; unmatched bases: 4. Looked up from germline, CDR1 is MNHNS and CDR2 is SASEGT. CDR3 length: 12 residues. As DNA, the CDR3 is TGTGCCAGCAGAGTCGGACAGGGGGAGCAGTACTTC. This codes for CASRVGQGEQYF.

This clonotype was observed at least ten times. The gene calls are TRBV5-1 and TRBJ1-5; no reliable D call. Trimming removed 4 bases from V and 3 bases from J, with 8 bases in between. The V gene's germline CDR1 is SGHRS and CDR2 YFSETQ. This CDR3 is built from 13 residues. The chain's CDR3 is CASSRDFNQPQHF. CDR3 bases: TGCGCCAGCAGCCGAGACTTCAATCAGCCCCAGCATTTT.

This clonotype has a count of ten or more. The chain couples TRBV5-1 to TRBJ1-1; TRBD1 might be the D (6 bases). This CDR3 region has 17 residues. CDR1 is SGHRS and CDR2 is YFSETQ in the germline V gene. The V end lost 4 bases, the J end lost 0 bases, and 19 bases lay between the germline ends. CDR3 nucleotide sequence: TGCGCCAGCAGCCCGGGGGCCAAAAGCCATTTGAACACTGAAGCTTTCTTT. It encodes CASSPGAKSHLNTEAFF.

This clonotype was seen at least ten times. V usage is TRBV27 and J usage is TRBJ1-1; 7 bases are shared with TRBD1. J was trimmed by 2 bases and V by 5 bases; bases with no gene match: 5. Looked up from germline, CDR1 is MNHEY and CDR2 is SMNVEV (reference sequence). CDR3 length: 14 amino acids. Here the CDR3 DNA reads TGTGCCAGCAGTCCGGGACAGATAAACACTGAAGCTTTCTTT. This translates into CASSPGQINTEAFF.

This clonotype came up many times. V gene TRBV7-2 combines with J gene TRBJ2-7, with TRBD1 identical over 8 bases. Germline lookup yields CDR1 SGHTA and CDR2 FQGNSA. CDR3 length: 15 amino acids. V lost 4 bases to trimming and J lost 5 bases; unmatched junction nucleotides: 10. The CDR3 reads CASSSIRTGLDEQYF. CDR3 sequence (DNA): TGTGCCAGCAGCTCGATCAGGACAGGGTTGGACGAGCAGTACTTC.